The 25 T cell receptor beta chains below all came from one sample that was sequenced in a study of blood T cell repertoires in COVID-19. Using immunoSEQ multiplex PCR, the repertoire was profiled, and TCRdb retains in-frame clones only, with some absent. The table has about 73,000 clones, 65% to 85% seen once. Sequenced material: peripheral blood. The receptors stem from a human donor in a cohort sampled during active COVID-19.

The rearrangement joins TRBV4-3 to TRBJ2-7; 9 bases align to TRBD1. The germline gives CDR1 LGHNA, CDR2 YSLEER. CDR3 length equals 13 residues. Trimming removed 4 bases from V and 5 bases from J; junction bases left unmatched: 3. The CDR3 DNA reads as TGCGCCAGCAGCCCGCGGACAGGGGACGAGCAGTACTTC. It yields the protein CASSPRTGDEQYF.

The rearrangement uses TRBV29-1 and TRBJ1-4, with unresolved D. CDR1 and CDR2 (germline): SQVTM, ANQGSEA. CDR3 length: 14 residues. V lost 6 bases to trimming and J lost 0 bases, with 11 bases between them. The CDR3 sequence is CSVRPGATNEKLFF. The CDR3 region has the DNA TGCAGCGTCCGCCCGGGAGCAACTAATGAAAAACTGTTTTTT.

CDR3 in amino acids: CASSQDRGSSGANVLTF. The CDR3 bases are TGTGCCAGCAGCCAAGATCGAGGCAGCTCTGGGGCCAACGTCCTGACTTTC. The chain carries TRBV14 and TRBJ2-6; no clear D. The V gene lost 0 bases and the J gene lost 0 bases, with 9 bases spanning the gap. The CDR3 length is 17 residues. Germline CDR1 and CDR2: SGHDN and FVKESK.

The rearrangement uses TRBV11-3 and TRBJ2-3; the D is unclear. V was cut by 5 bases and J by 5 bases, with 11 bases left in between. Germline CDR1 reads SGHNT; CDR2 reads YENEEA. This CDR3 is 13 amino acids long. The CDR3 loop reads CASSPAIGDTQYF. The CDR3 DNA is TGTGCCAGCAGCCCCGCGATTGGAGATACGCAGTATTTT.

The chain is built from TRBV18 and TRBJ1-2; 12 bases line up with TRBD1. V dropped 7 bases and J dropped 7; count of bases not matched to a gene: 7. Germline-derived CDR1 and CDR2 are KGHSH and LQKENI. This CDR3 is built from 14 residues. The CDR3 protein is CASYRGQGAGGYTF. The CDR3 DNA reads TGTGCCAGCTACCGGGGACAGGGGGCAGGTGGCTACACCTTC.

The chain recombines TRBV19 with TRBJ2-1; the match to TRBD1 covers 8 bases. The trim removed 10 bases at V and 3 bases at J, leaving 5 bases unmatched. Looked up from germline, CDR1 is LNHDA and CDR2 is SQIVND (reference sequence). The length of the CDR3 is 13 residues. The CDR3, as DNA: TGTGCCACTGGACAGGGATTCTACAATGAGCAGTTCTTC. Its protein product is CATGQGFYNEQFF.

Only one count was recorded for this clone. This chain uses TRBV9 with TRBJ2-3, with 11 bases matching TRBD2. Germline V gives CDR1 SGDLS, CDR2 YYNGEE. This CDR3 has 16 amino acids. After removal of 3 bases from V and 3 bases from J, the junction contained 6 bases not matched to a gene. Written as DNA, the CDR3 is TGTGCCAGCAGCGCGGTAGCGGGGGGGCCGACAGATACGCAGTATTTT. This codes for CASSAVAGGPTDTQYF.

V and J are TRBV19 and TRBJ2-5; D gene uncertain. This CDR3 contains 13 residues. CDR1 and CDR2 from the germline V gene are LNHDA and SQIVND (reference sequence). V was pared by 5 bases and J by 1 base, with 8 bases between. CDR3 sequence: CASSWASQETQYF. Here the CDR3 DNA reads TGTGCCAGTAGTTGGGCATCCCAAGAGACCCAGTACTTC.

The chain joins TRBV11-2 to TRBJ1-1; D is uncertain. There are 13 residues in the CDR3. CDR1 and CDR2 (germline): SGHAT, FQNNGV. Trimming shortened V by 1 base and J by 4 bases, and 7 bases separated the two germline ends. Here the CDR3 reads CASSLGTGTEAFF. The CDR3 region has the DNA TGTGCCAGCAGCTTAGGCACGGGCACTGAAGCTTTCTTT.

The chain combines TRBV27 with TRBJ2-5; D is perhaps TRBD1 (5 bases). V was pared by 0 bases and J by 5 bases, with 10 bases between. This CDR3 region has 14 residues. Germline V lookup: CDR1 MNHEY, CDR2 SMNVEV (reference sequence). The CDR3 here is CASSLSGHRETQYF. In DNA form, the CDR3 reads TGTGCCAGCAGTTTATCCGGACATCGGGAGACCCAGTACTTC.

This clone was seen only once. The rearrangement joins TRBV10-3 to TRBJ1-3; no clear D. The CDR3 runs 13 residues. Germline V gene lookup returns CDR1 ENHRY and CDR2 SYGVKD. The V end lost 6 bases, the J end lost 4 bases, and 10 bases lay between the germline ends. The CDR3 coding sequence is TGTGCCATCAGGGCCGCCATGGGAAACACCATATATTTT. Translation: CAIRAAMGNTIYF.

V gene TRBV18 combines with J gene TRBJ2-1, with 13 bases identical to TRBD2. The CDR3 runs to 15 residues. J was trimmed by 8 bases and V by 3 bases; bases with no gene match: 4. The germline V gene has CDR1 KGHSH and CDR2 LQKENI. CDR3 coding DNA: TGTGCCAGCTCACCTGGACTAGCGGGGGAGTATGAGCAGTTCTTC. It translates to CASSPGLAGEYEQFF.

V usage is TRBV7-2 and J usage is TRBJ2-3; 11 nucleotides agree with TRBD2. The CDR3 is made up of 16 amino acids. The V and J ends lost 1 base and 8 bases, in that order; junction bases with no gene match: 8. CDR1 SGHTA and CDR2 FQGNSA come from the germline V gene. The CDR3: CASSLGLAGGESTQYF. The DNA for the CDR3 is TGTGCCAGCAGCTTAGGGCTAGCGGGAGGAGAGAGTACGCAGTATTTT.

J is TRBJ2-5 and V is TRBV9; D may be TRBD2 (6 bases). CDR3 size: 14 residues. Germline V gene sequence: CDR1 SGDLS, CDR2 YYNGEE. V dropped 0 bases and J dropped 7 bases, with 13 bases sitting between them. CDR3 protein: CASSVGGSGGTQYF. The CDR3 coding sequence is TGTGCCAGCAGCGTAGGGGGTAGCGGCGGGACCCAGTACTTC.

This clone appeared a single time. The CDR3 coding sequence is TGTGCCAGCAGCTTGGACGAGAATAATGAAAAACTGTTTTTT. Amino acid sequence: CASSLDENNEKLFF. This rearrangement joins TRBV5-5 to TRBJ1-4; D call uncertain. This CDR3 comprises 14 residues. Germline CDR1 and CDR2: SGHKS and YYEKEE (reference sequence). Trimming stripped 0 bases from V and 4 bases from J, with 7 bases between. The full variable domain, rest sourced from reference TRBV5-5 and TRBJ1-4, is DAGVTQSPTHLIKTRGQQVTLRCSPISGHKSVSWYQQVLGQGPQFIFQYYEKEERGRGNFPDRFSARQFPNYSSELNVNALLLGDSALYLCASSLDENNEKLFFGSGTQLSVL.

V and J are TRBV28 and TRBJ1-4; TRBD1 aligns across 9 bases. The CDR3 runs 15 residues. Germline V gene sequence: CDR1 MDHEN, CDR2 SYDVKM. With 3 bases clipped from V and 7 bases from J, the junction kept 6 bases outside the gene matches. The CDR3 nucleotides are TGTGCCAGCAGTTTCTACAGGGGGCTTAGTGAAAAACTGTTTTTT. Residues: CASSFYRGLSEKLFF.

The rearrangement joins TRBV9 to TRBJ2-2; 8 nucleotides line up with TRBD1. The CDR3 length is 14 residues. Germline trimming cut 6 bases from V and 2 bases from J; bases unmatched to any gene: 3. Per germline, CDR1 SGDLS and CDR2 YYNGEE. The CDR3 nucleotides read TGTGCCAGCACCGGGACAGGTAACACCGGGGAGCTGTTTTTT. This translates into CASTGTGNTGELFF.

With respect to this clone: Within the sample, other DNA sequences also encode this same CDR3. The gene calls are TRBV5-1 and TRBJ2-2; D remains ambiguous. V was shortened by 0 bases and J by 3 bases, with 12 bases between the two germline ends. Germline V CDR1 and CDR2: SGHRS, YFSETQ. The CDR3 sequence is 16 residues long. The CDR3 coding sequence is TGCGCCAGCAGCTTGGGCCCCAGAGGAGACACCGGGGAGCTGTTTTTT. Translation gives CASSLGPRGDTGELFF.

This clone was detected ten times or more. The chain recombines TRBV6-5 with TRBJ1-1, with D unresolved. Germline V gives CDR1 MNHEY, CDR2 SVGAGI. V lost 7 bases and J 1 base, leaving 13 bases between the germline ends. CDR3 length equals 14 residues. CDR3 region: CASTRTDKNTEAFF. Here the CDR3 DNA reads TGTGCCAGCACTCGGACTGATAAGAACACTGAAGCTTTCTTT.

This sequence joins TRBV7-2 and TRBJ2-2, with 8 nucleotides matching TRBD2. The CDR3 has 15 amino acids. CDR1 SGHTA and CDR2 FQGNSA come from the germline V gene. The junction had 3 bases not matched to a gene; V was cut back by 1 base and J by 5 bases. CDR3 coding DNA: TGTGCCAGCAGCTTAGGGTTAGCGGGGACCGGGGAGCTGTTTTTT. Amino acids: CASSLGLAGTGELFF. The variable domain in full, with the rest retrieved from reference TRBV7-2 and TRBJ2-2, is GAGVSQSPSNKVTEKGKDVELRCDPISGHTALYWYRQSLGQGLEFLIYFQGNSAPDKSGLPSDRFSAERTGGSVSTLTIQRTQQEDSAVYLCASSLGLAGTGELFFGEGSRLTVL.

V is TRBV28 and J is TRBJ2-6, with D tentatively TRBD2 (6 bases). V was shortened by 0 bases and J by 1 base, with 13 bases between the two germline ends. Per germline, CDR1 MDHEN and CDR2 SYDVKM. This CDR3 has 18 residues. The CDR3 nucleotides read TGTGCCAGCAGTTTATGGGGGGGAGAATCATCTGGGGCCAACGTCCTGACTTTC. Protein: CASSLWGGESSGANVLTF.

The chain has TRBV11-2 and TRBJ2-2; possibly TRBD2 for D (6 bases). This CDR3 contains 15 residues. Germline values: CDR1 SGHAT, CDR2 FQNNGV. The germline V and J ends were trimmed by 1 base and 2 bases, with 8 bases remaining between them. The CDR3, as DNA: TGTGCCAGCAGCTTAGCGGGACTCAACACCGGGGAGCTGTTTTTT. Translating gives CASSLAGLNTGELFF.

This chain joins TRBV6-5 and TRBJ2-1, with 8 bases matching TRBD2. V dropped 6 bases and J dropped 10; count of bases not matched to a gene: 5. Per the germline V gene, CDR1 is MNHEY and CDR2 is SVGAGI. The CDR3 consists of 12 residues. CDR3 protein: CASRKLAGEQFF. In nucleotides, the CDR3 is TGTGCCAGCAGGAAGTTAGCGGGGGAGCAGTTCTTC.

The chain has TRBV7-2 and TRBJ2-5; tentative D call: TRBD2 (6 bases). The V end lost 7 bases, the J end lost 5 bases, and 8 bases lay between the germline ends. In germline, CDR1 is SGHTA, CDR2 FQGNSA. The CDR3 consists of 11 residues. DNA for the CDR3: TGTGCCAGCAACCGGGGGGAGACCCAGTACTTC. It specifies CASNRGETQYF.

V and J are TRBV6-5 and TRBJ2-7; 10 nucleotides align to TRBD1. From germline, CDR1 is MNHEY and CDR2 SVGAGI. V lost 4 bases and J lost 4; bases outside the gene matches: 7. This CDR3 comprises 15 residues. DNA of the CDR3: TGTGCCAGCAGTTTTAAGACAGGGGGCGGGTACGAGCAGTACTTC. Translation: CASSFKTGGGYEQYF.